A single sample gave rise to the 15 T cell receptor beta chains below, sequenced in a study of blood T cells in healthy people across ages. A J-beta primer mix and a sample-barcoded 5' primer were used in a second PCR of about 7 to 12 cycles. TCRdb reprocessed the 5' RACE reads with MiXCR, giving one entry per CDR3 protein. The sample has about 1 million distinct CDR3 sequences; under 55% are singletons. The sample taken for sequencing was blood. The receptors here all came from a woman aged 55-69 years in good health.

For this clonotype: Germline is not matched at one junction end, which may reflect a read error. The chain links TRBV7-9 to TRBJ2-7; tentatively, D is TRBD2 (5 bases). Germline V gene sequence: CDR1 SEHNR, CDR2 FQNEAQ (reference sequence). The length of the CDR3 is 15 residues. The CDR3 DNA sequence: TGTGCCAGCAGCTTAGGGGCAGGACTTGTGGACGAGCAGTATTTC. It translates to CASSLGAGLVDEQYF.

This clonotype was counted a single time. At one end, the junction sequence differs from germline, possibly due to a read error. Here the CDR3 DNA reads TGCGCCAGCAGCTTGGGGTCGGGGGAGCGCCGCTACGGGCAGTACTTC. Residues: CASSLGSGERRYGQYF. The rearrangement links TRBV5-1 to TRBJ2-7; D may be TRBD2 (6 bases). The CDR3 length is 16 residues. Per germline, CDR1 SGHRS and CDR2 YFSETQ. The full variable domain, with the rest looked up from reference TRBV5-1 and TRBJ2-7, is KAGVTQTPRYLIKTRGQQVTLSCSPISGHRSVSWYQQTPGQGLQFLFEYFSETQRNKGNFPGRFSGRQFSNSRSEMNVSTLELGDSALYLCASSLGSGERRYGQYFGPGTRLTVT.

This clonotype has only a few counts. The V gene is TRBV9, the J gene TRBJ2-7, with a tentative D call TRBD1 (6 bases). V was trimmed by 2 bases and J by 0 bases, leaving 12 bases between them. Germline CDR1 is SGDLS and CDR2 is YYNGEE. This CDR3 is built from 15 residues. The CDR3 DNA follows: TGTGCCAGCAGCGTGGGGGCTGGGAGCTCCTACGAGCAGTACTTC. Its protein product is CASSVGAGSSYEQYF.

Only one count was recorded for this clonotype. The J gene is TRBJ1-1, the V gene TRBV5-1; D is ambiguous. This CDR3 is built from 15 residues. Germline V CDR1 and CDR2: SGHRS, YFSETQ. Trimming left V 2 bases short and J 4 bases short, with 15 bases between. The CDR3 DNA is TGCGCCAGCAGCTTTACTCCGCAGGCTGGCACTGAAGCTTTCTTT. Its translation is CASSFTPQAGTEAFF.

The chain joins TRBV6-6 to TRBJ1-6; TRBD1 agrees at 7 bases. The CDR3 is 17 amino acids. With 0 bases clipped from V and 0 bases from J, the junction kept 2 bases outside the gene matches. The germline CDR1 and CDR2 sequences are MNHNY and SVGAGI (reference sequence). CDR3: CASSYSRTGSYNSPLHF. The CDR3 coding sequence is TGTGCCAGCAGTTACTCCAGGACAGGCTCCTATAATTCACCCCTCCACTTT.

This clonotype has a handful of counts. The rearrangement joins TRBV9 to TRBJ2-1; 11 bases are a match to TRBD2. Trimming took 3 bases from V and 3 from J; bases not matched to a gene: 5. There are 16 residues in the CDR3. Germline CDR1 and CDR2: SGDLS and YYNGEE. The CDR3 sequence is CASSATGTSGYNEQFF. In DNA form, the CDR3 reads TGTGCCAGCAGCGCCACCGGGACTAGCGGCTACAATGAGCAGTTCTTC.

Only a few counts were recorded for this clonotype. In DNA form, the CDR3 reads TGCAGTGCTAGAGGGATGAACACTGAAGCTTTCTTT. As protein: CSARGMNTEAFF. The gene calls are TRBV20-1 and TRBJ1-1; no definite D call. The CDR3 contains 12 residues. Trimming removed 1 base at V and 0 bases at J, with 3 bases between. Germline loops: CDR1 DFQATT, CDR2 SNEGSKA (reference sequence).

The chain employs TRBV27 and TRBJ2-1; TRBD2 matches at 12 bases. Germline loops: CDR1 MNHEY, CDR2 SMNVEV (reference sequence). V lost 5 bases to trimming and J lost 4 bases; unmatched junction nucleotides: 6. This CDR3 contains 16 residues. CDR3 nucleotides: TGTGCCAGCAGTGGAGGGGGGACTAGCGGGTACAATGAGCAGTTCTTC. Translated, it gives CASSGGGTSGYNEQFF.

The chain links TRBV6-5 to TRBJ1-5; D possibly corresponds to TRBD1 (5 bases). The CDR3 is 16 amino acids. CDR1 is MNHEY, CDR2 SVGAGI, per germline. Trimming took off 6 bases at V and 0 bases at J, with 15 bases between the two ends. CDR3 region: CASRLYGQSSNQPQHF. The DNA for the CDR3 is TGTGCCAGCAGACTCTACGGACAAAGTAGCAATCAGCCCCAGCATTTT.

This clonotype was seen only a few times. The chain links TRBV29-1 to TRBJ2-5; a weak D match, TRBD1 (6 bases). The germline V gene has CDR1 SQVTM and CDR2 ANQGSEA. This CDR3 has 13 residues. V was clipped by 4 bases and J by 11 bases, with 20 bases between them. The CDR3 DNA reads TGCAGCGTTGGAGGGACACCACTGGGAGAGCAGTACTTC. As protein: CSVGGTPLGEQYF.

This clonotype was recorded once. One end of the junction fails to match germline, which may point to a read error. The genes are TRBV27 and TRBJ2-7; possible D gene TRBD2, 6 bases. The CDR3 consists of 16 residues. Germline V gene sequence: CDR1 MNHEY, CDR2 SMNVEV (reference sequence). The CDR3 sequence is CASSFWGERNSSEQYF. The CDR3 DNA sequence: TGTGCCAGCAGTTTTTGGGGGGAGCGAAACTCCTCCGAGCAGTACTTC.

V is TRBV24-1 and J is TRBJ1-1, with 9 bases that match TRBD1. The germline CDR1 and CDR2 sequences are KGHDR and SFDVKD. The CDR3 totals 14 residues. V dropped 3 bases and J dropped 8; count of bases not matched to a gene: 6. CDR3 bases: TGTGCCACCAGTGATCCGGACAGGGGTGGGGAAGCTTTCTTT. Protein sequence: CATSDPDRGGEAFF.

The chain is built from TRBV6-6 and TRBJ1-1, with TRBD1 matching over 9 bases. The ends lost 2 bases at V and 1 base at J; junction bases unmatched: 5. CDR3 length: 16 residues. Germline V gene sequence: CDR1 MNHNY, CDR2 SVGAGI (reference sequence). The CDR3 is CASSYRDREGNTEAFF. DNA for the CDR3: TGTGCCAGCAGTTACCGGGACAGGGAAGGGAACACTGAAGCTTTCTTT.

The gene calls are TRBV6-5 and TRBJ1-4; the match to TRBD1 covers 7 bases. CDR1 is MNHEY, CDR2 SVGAGI, per germline. J gave up 6 bases and V 0 bases, and 4 bases lay outside the gene matches. There are 15 residues in the CDR3. The CDR3 is CASSYSGGWDEKLFF. In nucleotides, the CDR3 is TGTGCCAGCAGTTACTCAGGGGGCTGGGATGAAAAACTGTTTTTT.

This clonotype has just one count. The rearrangement joins TRBV4-2 to TRBJ2-3; D gene uncertain. This CDR3 has 17 residues. The germline V and J ends were trimmed by 0 bases and 4 bases, with 17 bases remaining between them. Germline CDR1 LGHNA, CDR2 YNFKEQ. For the CDR3, the DNA is TGTGCCAGCAGCCAAGATGTTCCTAAAGCTGGGTCAGATACGCAGTATTTT. Its protein product is CASSQDVPKAGSDTQYF.